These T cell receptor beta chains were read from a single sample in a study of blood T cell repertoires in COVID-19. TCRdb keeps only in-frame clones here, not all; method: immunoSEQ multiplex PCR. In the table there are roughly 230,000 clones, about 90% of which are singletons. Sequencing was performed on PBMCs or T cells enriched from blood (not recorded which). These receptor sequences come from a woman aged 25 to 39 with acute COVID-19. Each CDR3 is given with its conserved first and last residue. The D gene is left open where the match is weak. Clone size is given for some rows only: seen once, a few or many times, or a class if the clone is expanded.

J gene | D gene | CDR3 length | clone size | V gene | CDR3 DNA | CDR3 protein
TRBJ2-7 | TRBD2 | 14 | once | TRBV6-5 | TGTGCCAGCGCAATAGCGGGGGGGTCCTACGAGCAGTACTTC | CASAIAGGSYEQYF
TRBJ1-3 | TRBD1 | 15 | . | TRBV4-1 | TGCGCCAGCAGTCGCCAACAGGGGCGAACAGACACCATATATTTT | CASSRQQGRTDTIYF
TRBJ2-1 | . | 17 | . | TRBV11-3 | TGTGCCAGCAGCTTAGTGGCTAGCCCTAGCTCCTACAATGAGCAGTTCTTC | CASSLVASPSSYNEQFF
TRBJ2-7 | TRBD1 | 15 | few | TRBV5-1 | TGCGCCAGCACCCTAGGACAGGGGGGGACCTACGAGCAGTACTTC | CASTLGQGGTYEQYF
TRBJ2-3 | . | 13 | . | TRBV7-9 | TGTGCCAGCAGCTTCCTAGGCACAGATACGCAGTATTTT | CASSFLGTDTQYF
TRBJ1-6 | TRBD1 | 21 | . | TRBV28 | TGTGCCAGCAGTTTCCAGGGGGGTAGGCCAGGGAGAGGGCATGTAGGTTCACCCCTCCACTTT | CASSFQGGRPGRGHVGSPLHF
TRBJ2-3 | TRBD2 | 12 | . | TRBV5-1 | TGCGCCAGCAGCGCGACTAGCGGGGAGCAGTATTTT | CASSATSGEQYF
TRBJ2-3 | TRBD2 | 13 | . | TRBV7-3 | TGTGCCAGCAGCCGGGAGGGGCAGGATACGCAGTATTTT | CASSREGQDTQYF
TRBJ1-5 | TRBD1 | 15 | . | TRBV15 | TGTGCCACCAGCAGGGACAGGGTCGGCAATCAGCCCCAGCATTTT | CATSRDRVGNQPQHF
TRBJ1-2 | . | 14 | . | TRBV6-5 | TGTGCCAGCAGTTACACCCGGGTTGGCTATGGCTACACCTTC | CASSYTRVGYGYTF
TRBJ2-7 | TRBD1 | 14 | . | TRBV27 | TGTGCCAGCAGTCGACAGGGATTCTCCTACGAGCAGTACTTC | CASSRQGFSYEQYF
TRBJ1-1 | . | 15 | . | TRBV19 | TGTGCCAGTAATAGAGGAGGACTCCGGGCCACTGAAGCTTTCTTT | CASNRGGLRATEAFF
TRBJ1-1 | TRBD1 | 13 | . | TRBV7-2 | TGTGCCAGCAGCTTCCAGGGGGCGACTGAAGCTTTCTTT | CASSFQGATEAFF
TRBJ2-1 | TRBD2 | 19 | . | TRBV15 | TGTGCCACCAGCAGAACCACCCAGGTTAGGCTAGCGGGGGCCAATGAGCAGTTCTTC | CATSRTTQVRLAGANEQFF
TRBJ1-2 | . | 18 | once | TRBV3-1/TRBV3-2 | TGTGCCAGCAGCCAAGGATCGACACTTTCGTACTTAGGCGATGGCTACACCTTC | CASSQGSTLSYLGDGYTF
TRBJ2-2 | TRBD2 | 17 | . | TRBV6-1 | TGTGCCAGCAGTGACGAGGCTCTAGCGGGTCGTCCCGGGGAGCTGTTTTTT | CASSDEALAGRPGELFF
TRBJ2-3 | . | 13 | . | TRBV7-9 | TGTGCCAGCAGTGGGCTAGCGTTTGATACGCAGTATTTT | CASSGLAFDTQYF
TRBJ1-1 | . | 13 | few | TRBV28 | TGTGCCAGCAGTTTAGGCCAAAACACTGAAGCTTTCTTT | CASSLGQNTEAFF
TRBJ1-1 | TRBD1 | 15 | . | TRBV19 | TGTGCCAGTAGTACCCAGGGACAGGGCCCCACTGAAGCTTTCTTT | CASSTQGQGPTEAFF
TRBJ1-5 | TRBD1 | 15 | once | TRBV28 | TGTGCCAGCAAGGGGACAGGGGCCTGGTATCAGCCCCAGCATTTT | CASKGTGAWYQPQHF
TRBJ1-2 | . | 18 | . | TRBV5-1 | TGCGCCAGCAGCACTCCCGGTTGGGACGGGGAGGGGTTCGGTGGCTACACCTTC | CASSTPGWDGEGFGGYTF
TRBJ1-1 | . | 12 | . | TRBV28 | TGTGCCAGCAGTTTTAAGGGGCCTGAAGCTTTCTTT | CASSFKGPEAFF
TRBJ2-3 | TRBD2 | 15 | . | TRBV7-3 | TGTGCCAGCAGCCCAGCGGGGGGGTCAATCTCTACGCAGTATTTT | CASSPAGGSISTQYF
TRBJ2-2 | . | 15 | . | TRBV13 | TGTGCCAGCAGGCGAGTCGGGATCTACACCGGGGAGCTGTTTTTT | CASRRVGIYTGELFF
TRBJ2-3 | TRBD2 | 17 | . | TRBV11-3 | TGTGCCAGCAGCCGACGGACTAGCGGGGGGACCACAGATACGCAGTATTTT | CASSRRTSGGTTDTQYF
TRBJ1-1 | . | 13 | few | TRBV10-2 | TGCGCCAGCAGTGATCCCGGGAACACTGAAGCTTTCTTT | CASSDPGNTEAFF
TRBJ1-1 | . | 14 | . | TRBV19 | TGTGCCAGCCTTGGCACAGGACAGAGATCCGAAGCTTTCTTT | CASLGTGQRSEAFF
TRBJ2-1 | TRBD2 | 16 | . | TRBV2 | TGTGCCAGCAGTGATAGAAGCGGGGGGGCCTACAATGAGCAGTTCTTC | CASSDRSGGAYNEQFF